The 15 T cell receptor beta chains below all came from one sample that was sequenced in a study of T cell responses to AZD1222 COVID-19 vaccine. Sequencing was performed with immunoSEQ multiplex PCR; in TCRdb, only in-frame clones are kept and a portion is missing. Of some 150,000 clones listed, 70% to 90% are singletons. The source was peripheral blood, collected on day 0 of AZD1222 vaccination. The receptors come from an adult in good health.

The V and J genes are TRBV11-2 and TRBJ2-1; D is uncertain. CDR1 and CDR2 (germline): SGHAT, FQNNGV. The CDR3 extends over 11 amino acids. Deletions cut 3 bases from V and 6 bases from J, with 3 bases between. DNA of the CDR3: TGTGCCAGCAGCTTGCCCAATGAGCAGTTCTTC. This sequence encodes CASSLPNEQFF.

The genes are TRBV11-1 and TRBJ1-1, with 8 bases matching TRBD1. V was clipped by 2 bases and J by 5 bases; unmatched bases: 10. The CDR3 contains 16 residues. Germline CDR1 and CDR2: SGHAT and FQDESV (reference sequence). The CDR3 reads CASSLSRQGRWTEAFF. CDR3 bases: TGTGCCAGCAGCTTAAGTCGACAGGGGAGGTGGACTGAAGCTTTCTTT.

The chain recombines TRBV6-5 with TRBJ1-2, with D possibly matching TRBD1 (6 bases). This CDR3 is 11 amino acids long. Germline V gives CDR1 MNHEY, CDR2 SVGAGI. V was shortened by 7 bases and J by 4 bases, with 7 bases between the two germline ends. CDR3 sequence: CASMDSYGYTF. CDR3 DNA: TGTGCCAGCATGGACAGCTATGGCTACACCTTC.

Notes on this clone: Within the sample, other DNA sequences also encode this same CDR3. The V gene is TRBV27, the J gene TRBJ1-5, with D unresolved. Trimming left V 2 bases short and J 1 base short, with 3 bases between. CDR3 length: 13 residues. Germline assignment: CDR1 MNHEY and CDR2 SMNVEV (reference sequence). The CDR3: CASSLGSNQPQHF. CDR3 nucleotide sequence: TGTGCCAGCAGTTTAGGCAGCAATCAGCCCCAGCATTTT.

In its sample, this clone was seen once. The chain employs TRBV6-5 and TRBJ2-2; D is unresolved. The CDR3 runs 13 residues. Germline V gene lookup returns CDR1 MNHEY and CDR2 SVGAGI. Trimming took 7 bases from V and 3 from J, leaving 9 bases between them. DNA for the CDR3: TGTGCCAGCACTCTTTATTACACCGGGGAGCTGTTTTTT. Translation gives CASTLYYTGELFF.

This clone has a single count. CDR3 amino acids: CASSEAPNTIYF. The CDR3, as DNA: TGTGCCAGCAGTGAAGCACCGAACACCATATATTTT. The chain combines TRBV6-1 with TRBJ1-3, with D hard to call. The CDR3 sequence is 12 residues long. Germline V CDR1 and CDR2: MNHNS, SASEGT. Trimming stripped 0 bases from V and 7 bases from J, with 4 bases between.

V and J are TRBV19 and TRBJ2-1; D gene ambiguous. Germline CDR1 and CDR2: LNHDA and SQIVND (reference sequence). V lost 6 bases to trimming and J lost 5 bases, with 14 bases between them. The CDR3 extends over 14 amino acids. The CDR3: CASRGRGINNEQFF. In DNA form, the CDR3 reads TGTGCCAGTAGAGGACGTGGGATAAACAATGAGCAGTTCTTC.

The V gene is TRBV4-3, the J gene TRBJ2-2, with TRBD1 matching over 7 bases. CDR3 length: 13 amino acids. With 5 bases clipped from V and 5 bases from J, the junction kept 2 bases outside the gene matches. CDR1 is LGHNA and CDR2 is YSLEER in the germline V gene. CDR3 loop: CASSSGGTGELFF. The CDR3 nucleotides are TGCGCCAGCAGCTCAGGGGGAACCGGGGAGCTGTTTTTT.

The rearrangement uses TRBV7-2 and TRBJ1-4; D is perhaps TRBD1 (6 bases). The CDR3 totals 16 residues. The germline V gene has CDR1 SGHTA and CDR2 FQGNSA. Trimming took 5 bases from V and 2 from J, leaving 15 bases between them. The CDR3 region is CASSTQGPLTNEKLFF. The CDR3 DNA reads TGTGCCAGCAGCACACAGGGTCCCTTGACTAATGAAAAACTGTTTTTT.

This clone was counted between two and nine times. The chain carries TRBV9 and TRBJ1-3; weak D call: TRBD1 (5 bases). With 0 bases removed from V and 2 bases from J, the gap between germline ends came to 6 bases. This CDR3 contains 14 residues. Germline CDR1 reads SGDLS; CDR2 reads YYNGEE. The CDR3 DNA reads TGTGCCAGCAGCGTAGAAGGGGCTGGAAACACCATATATTTT. Its translation is CASSVEGAGNTIYF.

This clone was detected only a few times. The chain links TRBV6-5 to TRBJ2-7; D may match TRBD1 or TRBD2 (5 bases each). CDR3 length: 14 residues. V gave up 8 bases and J gave up 2 bases, with 16 bases separating them. The germline V gene has CDR1 MNHEY and CDR2 SVGAGI. CDR3 coding DNA: TGTGCCAGCGTACCTCGGACGGGACCCTACGAGCAGTACGTC. It translates to CASVPRTGPYEQYV.

This chain links TRBV24-1 with TRBJ2-1; no clear D. CDR3 length: 16 residues. CDR1 is KGHDR, CDR2 SFDVKD, per germline. The ends were cut back, 0 bases at V and 8 bases at J, with 16 bases in the middle. Here the CDR3 DNA reads TGTGCCACCAGTGATTTGCCATCGACGTTGGTCGATGAGCAGTTCTTC. Translation: CATSDLPSTLVDEQFF.

V is TRBV6-5 and J is TRBJ2-2, with D hard to call. The CDR3 is 14 residues long. Germline CDR1 reads MNHEY; CDR2 reads SVGAGI. V lost 7 bases and J 4 bases, leaving 13 bases between the germline ends. CDR3 nucleotides: TGTGCCAGCATTTCCCCTCGAGGCACCGGGGAGCTGTTTTTT. Its protein is CASISPRGTGELFF.

This chain joins TRBV6-5 and TRBJ2-1; TRBD2 aligns across 9 bases. The trim removed 0 bases at V and 4 bases at J, leaving 1 base unmatched. CDR3 size: 15 residues. CDR1 is MNHEY and CDR2 is SVGAGI in the germline V gene. CDR3 sequence (DNA): TGTGCCAGCAGTTACTCGGCGGGGGGGTACAATGAGCAGTTCTTC. This gives the protein CASSYSAGGYNEQFF.

The chain is built from TRBV5-1 and TRBJ2-4; 12 bases match TRBD1. Trimming removed 4 bases from V and 11 bases from J; junction bases left unmatched: 10. CDR3 length: 15 amino acids. CDR1 and CDR2 (germline): SGHRS, YFSETQ. Here the CDR3 DNA reads TGCGCCAGCAGCCCAGGGACAGGGGGCTTTGACCTTCAGTACTTC. This gives the protein CASSPGTGGFDLQYF. The variable domain in full, completed from reference TRBV5-1 and TRBJ2-4, reads KAGVTQTPRYLIKTRGQQVTLSCSPISGHRSVSWYQQTPGQGLQFLFEYFSETQRNKGNFPGRFSGRQFSNSRSEMNVSTLELGDSALYLCASSPGTGGFDLQYFGAGTRLSVL.